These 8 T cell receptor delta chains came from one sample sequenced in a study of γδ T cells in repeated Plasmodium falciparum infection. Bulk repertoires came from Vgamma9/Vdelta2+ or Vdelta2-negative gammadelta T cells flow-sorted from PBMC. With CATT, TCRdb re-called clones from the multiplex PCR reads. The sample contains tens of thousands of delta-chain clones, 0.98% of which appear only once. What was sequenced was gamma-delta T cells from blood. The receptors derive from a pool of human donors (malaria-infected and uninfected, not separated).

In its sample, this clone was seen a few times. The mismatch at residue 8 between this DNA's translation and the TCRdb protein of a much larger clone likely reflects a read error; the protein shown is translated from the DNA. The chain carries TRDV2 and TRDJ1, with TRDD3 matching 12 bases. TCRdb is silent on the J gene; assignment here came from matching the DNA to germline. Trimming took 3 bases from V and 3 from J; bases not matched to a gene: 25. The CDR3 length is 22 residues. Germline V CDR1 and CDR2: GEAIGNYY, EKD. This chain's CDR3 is CACDPLTALGDTLPTMPDKLIF. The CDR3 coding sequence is TGTGCCTGTGACCCCCTCACTGCACTGGGGGATACCCTACCTACTATGCCCGATAAACTCATCTTT.

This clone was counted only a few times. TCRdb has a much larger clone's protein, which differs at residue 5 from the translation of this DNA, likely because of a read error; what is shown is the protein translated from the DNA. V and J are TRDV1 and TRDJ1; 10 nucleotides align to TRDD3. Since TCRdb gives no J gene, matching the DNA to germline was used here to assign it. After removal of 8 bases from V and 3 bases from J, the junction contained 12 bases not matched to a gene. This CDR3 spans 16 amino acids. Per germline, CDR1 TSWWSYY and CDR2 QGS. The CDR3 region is CALMGAYWGIPDKLIF. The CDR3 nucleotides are TGTGCTCTTATGGGTGCCTACTGGGGGATCCCCGATAAACTCATCTTT.

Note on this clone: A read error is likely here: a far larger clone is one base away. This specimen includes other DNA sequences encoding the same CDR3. CDR3 in amino acids: CALGELPVYGFRNTDKLIF. The CDR3 region has the DNA TGTGCTCTTGGGGAACTGCCGGTCTACGGTTTCCGGAACACCGATAAGCTCATCTTT. V gene assignment gives TRDV1, but the J gene was left uncalled; the table's D call TRDD3 went unverified against the DNA. The CDR3 totals 19 residues. Germline assignment: CDR1 TSWWSYY and CDR2 QGS.

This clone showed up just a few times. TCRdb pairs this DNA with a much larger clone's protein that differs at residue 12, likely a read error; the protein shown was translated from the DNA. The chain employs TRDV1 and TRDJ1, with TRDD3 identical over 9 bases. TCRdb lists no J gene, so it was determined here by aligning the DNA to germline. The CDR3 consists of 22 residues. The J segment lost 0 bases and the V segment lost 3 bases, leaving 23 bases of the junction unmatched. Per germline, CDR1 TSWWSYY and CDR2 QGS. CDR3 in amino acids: CALGETSRYWGTGIPYTDKLIF. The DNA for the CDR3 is TGTGCTCTTGGGGAGACTTCCCGGTACTGGGGGACGGGGATACCGTACACCGATAAACTCATCTTT.

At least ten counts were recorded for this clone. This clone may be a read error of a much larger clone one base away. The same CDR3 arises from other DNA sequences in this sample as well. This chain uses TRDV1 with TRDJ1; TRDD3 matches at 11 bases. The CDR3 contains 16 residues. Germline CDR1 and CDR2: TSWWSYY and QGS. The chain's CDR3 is CALGDYWGIGPDKLIF. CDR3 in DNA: TGTGCTCTTGGGGATTACTGGGGGATAGGCCCGGATAAACTCATTTTT.

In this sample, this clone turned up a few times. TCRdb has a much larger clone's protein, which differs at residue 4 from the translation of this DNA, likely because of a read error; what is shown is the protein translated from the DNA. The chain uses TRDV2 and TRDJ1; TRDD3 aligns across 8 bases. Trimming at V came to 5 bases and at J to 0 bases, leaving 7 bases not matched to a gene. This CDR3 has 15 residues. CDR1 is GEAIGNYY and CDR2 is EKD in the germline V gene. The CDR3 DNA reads TGTGCCTGTGTCGTACTGGGGGTTTACACCGATAAACTCATCTTT. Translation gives CACVVLGVYTDKLIF.

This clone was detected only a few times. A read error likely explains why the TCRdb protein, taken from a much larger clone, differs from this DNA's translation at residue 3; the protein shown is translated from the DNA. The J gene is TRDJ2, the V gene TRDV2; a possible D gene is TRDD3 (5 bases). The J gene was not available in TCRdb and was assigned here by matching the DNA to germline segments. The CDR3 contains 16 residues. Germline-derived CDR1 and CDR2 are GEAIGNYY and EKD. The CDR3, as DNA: TGTGCCCGTGACATAATTGGGGTGGGAGAGACAGCACAACTCTTCTTT. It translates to CARDIIGVGETAQLFF.

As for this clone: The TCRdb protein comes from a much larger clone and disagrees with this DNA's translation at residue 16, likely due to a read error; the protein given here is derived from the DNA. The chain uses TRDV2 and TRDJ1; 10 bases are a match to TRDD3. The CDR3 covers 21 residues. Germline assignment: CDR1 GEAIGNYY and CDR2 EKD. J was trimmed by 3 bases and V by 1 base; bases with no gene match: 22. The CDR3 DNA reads TGTGCCTGTGACACACCGTCTTCAAGGCATCTGGGGGATAATCGCGCCGATAAACTCATCTTT. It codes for CACDTPSSRHLGDNRADKLIF.